A single T cell receptor (beta chain) is shown here with its context. Its antigen remains unidentified. CDR1 and CDR2 (germline): MNHEY, SMNVEV (reference sequence). The CDR3 contains 13 residues. CD45RO-CCR7+CD27+CD95- was the phenotype of naive CD8+ T cells. These data belong to a study of CXCR3-negative and CXCR3-positive naive CD8 T cells. The study made its TRB cDNA libraries by 5' RACE, adding UMI labels. Following a re-call of the 5' RACE reads, TCRdb has one entry per CDR3 protein and lacks DNA. This table holds around 140,000 distinct CDR3 sequences. Regarding the study as a whole: Relative to CXCR3-negative naive cells, CXCR3-positive naive cells had more hydrophobic TRB CDR3s. For the naive subsets, surface CD5 was similar, and TCR strength was inferred from TRB CDR3 properties. CXCR3 levels fell partly with cryopreservation; most assays relied on fresh PBMCs. Memory cells differed in TRBV-TRBJ usage, but naive CXCR3-negative and CXCR3-positive cells had similar usage.

The sequenced sample consisted of naive CXCR3+ CD8+ T cells from blood. Stated subset: CD45RO-CCR7+CD27+CD95- naive CD8+ T cells expressing CXCR3 (TNR3+). The J gene is TRBJ2-7, the V gene TRBV27; TCRdb's assignment of TRBD2 cannot be checked, as there is no DNA. The receptor comes from a human donor in good health. Some clones in this sample may be carry-over from other donors' samples. The CDR3 reads CASRTGLKDEQYF.